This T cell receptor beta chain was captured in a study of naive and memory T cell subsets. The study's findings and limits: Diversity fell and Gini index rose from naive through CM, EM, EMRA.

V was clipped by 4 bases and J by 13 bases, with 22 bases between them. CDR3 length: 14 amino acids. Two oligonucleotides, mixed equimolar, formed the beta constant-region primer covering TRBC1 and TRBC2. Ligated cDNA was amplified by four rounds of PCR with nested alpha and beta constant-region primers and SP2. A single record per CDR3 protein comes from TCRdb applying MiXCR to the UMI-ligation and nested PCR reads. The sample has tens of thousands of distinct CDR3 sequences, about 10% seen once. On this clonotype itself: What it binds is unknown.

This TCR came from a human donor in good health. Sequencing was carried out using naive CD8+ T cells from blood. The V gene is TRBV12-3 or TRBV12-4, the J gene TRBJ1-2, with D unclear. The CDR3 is CASSSPAGPMAITF. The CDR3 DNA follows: TGTGCCAGCAGTTCACCGGCAGGTCCTATGGCTATCACCTTC.